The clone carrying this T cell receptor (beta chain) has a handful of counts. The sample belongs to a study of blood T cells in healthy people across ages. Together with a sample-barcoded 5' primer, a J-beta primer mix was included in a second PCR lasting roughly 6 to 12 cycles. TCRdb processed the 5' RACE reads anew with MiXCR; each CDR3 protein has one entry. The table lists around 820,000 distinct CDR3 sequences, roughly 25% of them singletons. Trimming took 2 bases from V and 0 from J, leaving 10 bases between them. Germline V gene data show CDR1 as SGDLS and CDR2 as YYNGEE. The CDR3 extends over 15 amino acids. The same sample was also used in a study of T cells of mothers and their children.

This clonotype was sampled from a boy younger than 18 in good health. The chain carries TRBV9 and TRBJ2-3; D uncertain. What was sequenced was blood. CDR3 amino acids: CASSVSIASTDTQYF. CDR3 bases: TGTGCCAGCAGCGTTAGCATTGCTAGCACAGATACGCAGTATTTT.